Listed below are T cell receptor beta chains from one sample, sequenced in a study of cytomegalovirus exposure and HLA in healthy donors. The table came from immunoSEQ multiplex PCR; TCRdb's copy has only in-frame clones and leaves some out. Here the sample spans a few hundred thousand clones, about nine tenths being singletons. Sequencing was carried out using PBMCs. The receptors here all came from a woman aged 18-30 years in good health and CMV-seronegative. The CDR3 runs from the conserved cysteine through the conserved F or W. A D gene is named only where the DNA matches it firmly. Clone sizes are given selectively: once, few, many, or a class where the clone is expanded.

-	TRBD2	TRBV7-6	TRBJ2-1	CASSYTTGLGNNEQFF	TGTGCCAGCAGCTATACTACGGGACTAGGGAACAATGAGCAGTTCTTC
-	TRBD1	TRBV18	TRBJ2-7	CASSPPVGQALTRHEQYF	TGTGCCAGCTCACCACCGGTGGGACAGGCCCTCACGCGGCACGAGCAGTACTTC
-	-	TRBV7-3	TRBJ2-7	CASKQEAYEQYF	TGTGCCAGCAAACAGGAAGCCTACGAGCAGTACTTC
-	-	TRBV5-4	TRBJ2-1	CASSLREYNEQFF	TGTGCCAGCAGCTTGCGGGAATACAATGAGCAGTTCTTC
-	-	TRBV27	TRBJ2-5	CASTNADRETQYF	TGTGCCAGCACAAACGCGGATCGAGAGACCCAGTACTTC
once	-	TRBV5-1	TRBJ1-2	CASSFSGSSYGYTF	TGCGCCAGCAGCTTCTCCGGGTCATCCTATGGCTACACCTTC
-	-	TRBV28	TRBJ1-5	CASSIRLSINQPQHF	TGTGCCAGCAGTATCAGACTGAGTATAAATCAGCCCCAGCATTTT
-	TRBD1	TRBV4-1	TRBJ2-3	CASSHRTGQTDTQYF	TGCGCCAGCAGCCACCGGACAGGGCAGACAGATACGCAGTATTTT
-	-	TRBV6-7	TRBJ1-4	CASSVGDNPPTNEKLFF	TGTGCCAGCAGTGTCGGGGACAATCCCCCAACTAATGAAAAACTGTTTTTT
-	-	TRBV5-6	TRBJ2-3	CASSFELPGDTQYF	TGTGCCAGCAGCTTCGAACTACCAGGGGATACGCAGTATTTT
-	TRBD2	TRBV6-5	TRBJ2-7	CASRGSGSPYEQYF	TGTGCCAGCCGGGGTAGCGGGAGTCCCTACGAGCAGTACTTC
-	-	TRBV18	TRBJ2-2	CASSSGTGELFF	TGTGCCAGCTCATCGGGAACCGGGGAGCTGTTTTTT
-	-	TRBV6-6	TRBJ1-5	CASSRDRTYSNQPQHF	TGTGCCAGCAGCCGAGACAGGACCTATAGCAATCAGCCCCAGCATTTT
once	-	TRBV6-5	TRBJ1-1	CASSYGGSVGTEAFF	TGTGCCAGCAGTTACGGGGGCTCGGTTGGGACTGAAGCTTTCTTT
-	TRBD1	TRBV19	TRBJ2-7	CASSRYSGQSYEQYF	TGTGCCAGTAGTCGATACTCGGGACAGAGCTACGAGCAGTACTTC
-	TRBD1	TRBV2	TRBJ2-4	CASRHRQGLDIQYF	TGTGCCAGCAGGCACCGACAGGGTTTGGACATTCAGTACTTC
-	TRBD1	TRBV6-4	TRBJ2-1	CASSDEGQGAGNEQFF	TGTGCCAGCAGTGACGAGGGGCAGGGGGCCGGCAATGAGCAGTTCTTC
-	TRBD1	TRBV27	TRBJ2-1	CASSRQPGQGDNEQFF	TGTGCCAGCAGCCGTCAACCGGGACAGGGGGACAATGAGCAGTTCTTC
-	TRBD1	TRBV18	TRBJ1-3	CASSPGTGSGNTIYF	TGTGCCAGCTCACCTGGGACAGGCTCTGGAAACACCATATATTTT
-	-	TRBV12-5	TRBJ1-2	CASGLGRADYGYTF	TGTGCTAGTGGTTTAGGCAGGGCCGACTATGGCTACACCTTC
-	-	TRBV4-3	TRBJ1-3	CASSQDLAVLSGNTIYF	TGCGCCAGCAGCCAAGATCTGGCAGTCCTCTCTGGAAACACCATATATTTT
once	TRBD2	TRBV2	TRBJ2-7	CASSVLASSGTGDYEQYF	TGTGCCAGCAGTGTATTGGCGTCGAGCGGGACGGGAGACTACGAGCAGTACTTC
-	TRBD2	TRBV6-5	TRBJ2-1	CASSYLGRVSYNEQFF	TGTGCCAGCAGTTATCTCGGGAGGGTATCCTACAATGAGCAGTTCTTC
-	-	TRBV5-1	TRBJ2-1	CASSVSDEQFF	TGCGCCAGCAGCGTCTCTGATGAGCAGTTCTTC
-	-	TRBV4-3	TRBJ1-2	CASSPRGGAGYTF	TGCGCCAGCAGCCCTCGGGGGGGCGCCGGCTACACCTTC
-	TRBD2	TRBV7-7	TRBJ2-5	CASSLGLAGETQYF	TGTGCCAGCAGCTTAGGACTAGCGGGAGAGACCCAGTACTTC
-	TRBD2	TRBV9	TRBJ2-2	CASSVAASGVTGELFF	TGTGCCAGCAGCGTAGCGGCTAGCGGAGTCACCGGGGAGCTGTTTTTT
-	-	TRBV7-3	TRBJ2-3	CASSFPGQPQYF	TGTGCCAGCAGCTTTCCCGGACAGCCGCAGTATTTT
few	-	TRBV7-2	TRBJ2-7	CASSLGLEGREQYF	TGTGCCAGCAGCTTAGGACTAGAGGGGCGCGAGCAGTACTTC
-	-	TRBV6-1	TRBJ2-1	CASVNRVRGHNEQFF	TGTGCCAGCGTGAACAGGGTGAGGGGCCACAATGAGCAGTTCTTC
-	TRBD2	TRBV11-2	TRBJ2-1	CASSSESGTSGTSYNEQFF	TGTGCCAGCAGCTCCGAGTCCGGGACTAGCGGCACCTCCTACAATGAGCAGTTCTTC
few	-	TRBV29-1	TRBJ2-7	CSVEDPPRDTYEQYF	TGCAGCGTTGAAGACCCCCCCCGGGACACCTACGAGCAGTACTTC
-	-	TRBV7-9	TRBJ2-1	CASSLAILRGSQNNEQFF	TGTGCCAGCAGCTTAGCGATCCTCCGGGGGAGCCAGAACAATGAGCAGTTCTTC
-	-	TRBV13	TRBJ2-5	CASSSQGQETQYF	TGTGCCAGCAGCTCGCAGGGACAAGAGACCCAGTACTTC
-	TRBD1	TRBV7-2	TRBJ1-5	CASSLVGQGVGQPQHF	TGTGCCAGCAGCTTAGTAGGGCAGGGGGTGGGGCAGCCCCAGCATTTT
-	TRBD2	TRBV5-4	TRBJ2-7	CASSYTSGTAYEQYF	TGTGCCAGCAGCTATACTAGCGGGACAGCCTACGAGCAGTACTTC
-	-	TRBV27	TRBJ1-1	CASSLRQNTEAFF	TGTGCCAGCAGTTTAAGACAGAACACTGAAGCTTTCTTT
few	-	TRBV2	TRBJ1-2	CASSALDAAVGYTF	TGTGCCAGCAGTGCCCTGGATGCGGCCGTGGGCTACACCTTC
-	TRBD2	TRBV9	TRBJ2-3	CASSPSTSGRAATQYF	TGTGCCAGCAGCCCATCGACTAGCGGGAGGGCCGCGACGCAGTATTTT
-	-	TRBV5-1	TRBJ2-3	CASSFQGGADTQYF	TGCGCCAGCAGCTTTCAAGGGGGTGCAGATACGCAGTATTTT
once	TRBD2	TRBV11-1	TRBJ2-1	CASSLKISGRGFF	TGTGCCAGCAGCTTGAAGATTAGCGGGAGAGGGTTCTTC
-	TRBD1	TRBV28	TRBJ1-1	CASSQPGQPLNTEAFF	TGTGCCAGCAGCCAACCGGGACAGCCACTGAACACTGAAGCTTTCTTT
-	-	TRBV27	TRBJ2-4	CASSPRKNIQYF	TGTGCCAGCAGTCCCCGCAAAAACATTCAGTACTTC
-	-	TRBV6-9	TRBJ2-1	CASSYRASASSYNEQFF	TGTGCCAGCAGTTATAGGGCTAGCGCCAGCTCCTACAATGAGCAGTTCTTC
-	TRBD1	TRBV9	TRBJ2-4	CASSVAAGQGSENIQYF	TGTGCCAGCAGCGTAGCCGCCGGACAGGGGTCGGAAAACATTCAGTACTTC
-	-	TRBV5-8	TRBJ2-7	CASRPLAGLSYEQYF	TGTGCCAGCAGGCCACTGGCGGGATTATCCTACGAGCAGTACTTC
-	-	TRBV13	TRBJ1-1	CASSLPTGNTEAFF	TGTGCCAGCAGCCTACCGACAGGGAACACTGAAGCTTTCTTT
few	TRBD2	TRBV5-1	TRBJ2-7	CASSPGLLSYEQYF	TGCGCCAGCAGCCCGGGACTACTCTCCTACGAGCAGTACTTC
-	TRBD1	TRBV7-2	TRBJ1-5	CASSTRQGGQPQHF	TGTGCCAGCAGCACCCGACAGGGGGGACAGCCCCAGCATTTT
-	-	TRBV9	TRBJ1-3	CASSAELSGNTIYF	TGTGCCAGCAGCGCCGAACTCTCTGGAAACACCATATATTTT
-	-	TRBV5-1	TRBJ2-3	CASSLEFAPDTQYF	TGCGCCAGCAGCTTGGAGTTCGCGCCTGATACGCAGTATTTT
-	TRBD1	TRBV6-5	TRBJ1-2	CASRGENGTGIGYTF	TGTGCCAGCAGGGGGGAAAACGGGACAGGGATTGGCTACACCTTC
-	-	TRBV9	TRBJ2-2	CASSVVSQGFGELFF	TGTGCCAGCAGCGTAGTGTCGCAGGGGTTCGGGGAGCTGTTTTTT